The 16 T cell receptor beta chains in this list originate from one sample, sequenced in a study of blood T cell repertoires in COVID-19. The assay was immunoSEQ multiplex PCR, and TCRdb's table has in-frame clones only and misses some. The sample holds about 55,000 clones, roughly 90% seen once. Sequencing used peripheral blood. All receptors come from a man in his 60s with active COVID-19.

CDR3 in DNA: TGTGCCAGCAGCCAAGTGACTAGCGGGGCCTACGAGCAGTACTTC. It is translated as CASSQVTSGAYEQYF. V gene TRBV14 combines with J gene TRBJ2-7, with 11 bases fitting TRBD2. Germline V lookup: CDR1 SGHDN, CDR2 FVKESK. The CDR3 covers 15 residues. With V trimmed by 1 base and J by 2 bases, 1 base remained unmatched.

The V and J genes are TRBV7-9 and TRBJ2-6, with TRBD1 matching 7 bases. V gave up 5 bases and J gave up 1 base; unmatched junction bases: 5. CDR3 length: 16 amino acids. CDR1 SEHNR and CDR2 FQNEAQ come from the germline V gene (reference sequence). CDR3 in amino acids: CASSENRGSGANVLTF. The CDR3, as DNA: TGTGCCAGCAGCGAAAACAGGGGTTCTGGGGCCAACGTCCTGACTTTC.

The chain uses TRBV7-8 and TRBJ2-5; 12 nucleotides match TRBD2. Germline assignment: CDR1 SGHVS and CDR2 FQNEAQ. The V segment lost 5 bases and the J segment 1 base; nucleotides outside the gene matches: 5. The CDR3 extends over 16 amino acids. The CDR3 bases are TGTGCCAGCAGCCCGACTAGCGGGAGCCCCCAAGAGACCCAGTACTTC. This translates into CASSPTSGSPQETQYF.

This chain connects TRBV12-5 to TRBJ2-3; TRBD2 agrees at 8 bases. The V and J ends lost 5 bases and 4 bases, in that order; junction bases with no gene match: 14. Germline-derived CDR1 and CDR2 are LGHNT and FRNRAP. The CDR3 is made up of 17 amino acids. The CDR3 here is CASGAQPRTSPPDTQYF. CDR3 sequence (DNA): TGTGCTAGTGGTGCCCAACCAAGGACTAGCCCCCCAGATACGCAGTATTTT.

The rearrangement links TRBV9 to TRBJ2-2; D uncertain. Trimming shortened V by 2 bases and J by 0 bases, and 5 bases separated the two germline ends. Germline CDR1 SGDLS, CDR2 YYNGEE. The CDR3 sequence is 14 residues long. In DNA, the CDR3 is TGTGCCAGCAGCGTTCTTTCGAACACCGGGGAGCTGTTTTTT. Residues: CASSVLSNTGELFF.

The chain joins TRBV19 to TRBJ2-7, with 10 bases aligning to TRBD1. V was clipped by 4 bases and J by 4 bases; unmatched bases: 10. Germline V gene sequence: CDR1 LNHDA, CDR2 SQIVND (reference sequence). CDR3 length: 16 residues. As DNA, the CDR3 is TGTGCCAGTAGTACTGGCCGGGACAGGGGTCTATACGAGCAGTACTTC. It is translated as CASSTGRDRGLYEQYF.

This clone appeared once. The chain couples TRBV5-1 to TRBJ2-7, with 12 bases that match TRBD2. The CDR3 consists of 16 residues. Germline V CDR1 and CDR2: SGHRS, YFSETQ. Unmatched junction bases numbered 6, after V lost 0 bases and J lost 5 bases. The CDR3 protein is CASSLGTSGTPDEQYF. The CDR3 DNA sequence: TGCGCCAGCAGCTTGGGGACTAGCGGGACGCCTGACGAGCAGTACTTC.

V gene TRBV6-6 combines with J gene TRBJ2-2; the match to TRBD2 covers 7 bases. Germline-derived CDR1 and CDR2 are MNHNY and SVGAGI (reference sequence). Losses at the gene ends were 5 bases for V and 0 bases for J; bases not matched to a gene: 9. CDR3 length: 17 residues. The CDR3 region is CASSLLGLFANTGELFF. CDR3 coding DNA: TGTGCCAGCAGTCTCTTGGGACTATTCGCGAACACCGGGGAGCTGTTTTTT.

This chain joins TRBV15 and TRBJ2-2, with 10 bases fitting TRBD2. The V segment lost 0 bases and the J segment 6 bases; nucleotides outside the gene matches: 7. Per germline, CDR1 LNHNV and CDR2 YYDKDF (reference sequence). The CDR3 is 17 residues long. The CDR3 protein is CATSRDRGAGGAGELFF. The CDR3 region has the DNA TGTGCCACCAGCAGAGATCGGGGAGCGGGAGGGGCCGGGGAGCTGTTTTTT.

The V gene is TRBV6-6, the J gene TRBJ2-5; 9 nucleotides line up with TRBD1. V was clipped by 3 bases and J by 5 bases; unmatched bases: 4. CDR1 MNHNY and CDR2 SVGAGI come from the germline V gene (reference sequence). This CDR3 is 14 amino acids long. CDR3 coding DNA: TGTGCCAGCAGTTATGGGACAGGGCGGGAGACCCAGTACTTC. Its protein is CASSYGTGRETQYF.

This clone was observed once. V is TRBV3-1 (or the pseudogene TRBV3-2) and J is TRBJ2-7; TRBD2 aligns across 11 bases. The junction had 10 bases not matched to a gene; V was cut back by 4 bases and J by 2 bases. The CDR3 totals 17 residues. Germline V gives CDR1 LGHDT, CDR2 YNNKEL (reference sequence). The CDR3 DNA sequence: TGTGCCAGCAGCCGGACGGCCGGGACTAGCGGCACCTACGAGCAGTACTTC. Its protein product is CASSRTAGTSGTYEQYF.

The DNA for the CDR3 is TGTGCCAGCAGCCAAGGACTAGCGGGAGGGACAGACAATGAGCAGTTCTTC. Translation gives CASSQGLAGGTDNEQFF. This rearrangement joins TRBV4-2 to TRBJ2-1; 14 bases align to TRBD2. Unmatched junction bases numbered 4, after V lost 1 base and J lost 5 bases. CDR3 length: 17 amino acids. Per germline, CDR1 LGHNA and CDR2 YNFKEQ.

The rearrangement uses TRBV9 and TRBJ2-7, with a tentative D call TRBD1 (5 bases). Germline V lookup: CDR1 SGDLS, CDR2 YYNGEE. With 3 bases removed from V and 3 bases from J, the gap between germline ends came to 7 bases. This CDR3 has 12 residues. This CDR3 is CASSATDYEQYF. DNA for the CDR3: TGTGCCAGCAGCGCGACAGACTACGAGCAGTACTTC.

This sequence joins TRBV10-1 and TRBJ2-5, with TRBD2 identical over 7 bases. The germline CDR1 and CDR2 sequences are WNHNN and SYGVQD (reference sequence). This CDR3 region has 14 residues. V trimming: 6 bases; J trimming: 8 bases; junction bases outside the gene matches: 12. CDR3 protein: CASSAGRSTETQYF. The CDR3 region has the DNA TGCGCCAGCAGCGCCGGGAGGAGTACCGAAACCCAGTACTTC.

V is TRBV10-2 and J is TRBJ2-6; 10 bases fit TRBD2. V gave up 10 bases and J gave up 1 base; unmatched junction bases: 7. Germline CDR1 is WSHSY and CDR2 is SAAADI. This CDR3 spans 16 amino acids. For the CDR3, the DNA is TGCGCCACCTCAGCGGGAGGGCCATCTGGGGCCAACGTCCTGACTTTC. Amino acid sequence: CATSAGGPSGANVLTF.

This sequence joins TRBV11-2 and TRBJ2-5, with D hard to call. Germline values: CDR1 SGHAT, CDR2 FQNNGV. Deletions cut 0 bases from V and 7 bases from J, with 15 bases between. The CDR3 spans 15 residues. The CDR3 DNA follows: TGTGCCAGCAGCTTAGATCTCTATCCATATGGGACCCAGTACTTC. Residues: CASSLDLYPYGTQYF. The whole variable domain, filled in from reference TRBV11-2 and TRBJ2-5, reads EAGVAQSPRYKIIEKRQSVAFWCNPISGHATLYWYQQILGQGPKLLIQFQNNGVVDDSQLPKDRFSAERLKGVDSTLKIQPAKLEDSAVYLCASSLDLYPYGTQYFGPGTRLLVL.